The 14 T cell receptor beta chains in this list originate from one sample, sequenced in a study of graft-versus-host responses after intestinal transplantation. These TCRs are of unknown antigen specificity. Some clones are missing from TCRdb's copy, which holds only in-frame ones; the method was immunoSEQ multiplex PCR. The table shows 75,000 to 95,000 clones, with 85% to 95% occurring only once. The sequencing here drew on unstimulated CD8+ T cells sorted from spleen or lymph node cells, taken before intestinal transplant. These receptors were taken from a human donor who received an intestinal transplant.

A single count supports this clone. The chain links TRBV19 to TRBJ1-5; no definite D call. Germline lookup yields CDR1 LNHDA and CDR2 SQIVND (reference sequence). Trimming pared 7 bases from V and 7 bases from J, leaving 17 bases between. The CDR3 contains 14 residues. In nucleotides, the CDR3 is TGTGCCAGTAATTTGATAGCCGGCTACCAGCCCCAGCATTTT. This codes for CASNLIAGYQPQHF.

The chain employs TRBV5-8 and TRBJ2-1; 11 bases are a match to TRBD2. This CDR3 is built from 17 residues. The V gene's germline CDR1 is SGHTS and CDR2 YDEGEE. J was trimmed by 4 bases and V by 5 bases; bases with no gene match: 11. Written as DNA, the CDR3 is TGTGCCAGCAGGGACGGGACTAGCGGCTCCGTTTACAATGAGCAGTTCTTC. Protein: CASRDGTSGSVYNEQFF.

The table lists this clone with a count of one. The rearrangement links TRBV7-2 to TRBJ2-7; 9 bases are shared with TRBD2. Germline CDR1 SGHTA, CDR2 FQGNSA. This CDR3 contains 18 residues. The trim removed 1 base at V and 2 bases at J, leaving 12 bases unmatched. This chain's CDR3 is CASSLEVSKRGAPYEQYF. In DNA, the CDR3 is TGTGCCAGCAGCTTAGAAGTATCGAAGCGGGGGGCACCCTACGAGCAGTACTTC.

CDR3 in amino acids: CAWSVLANTEAFF. CDR3 DNA sequence: TGTGCCTGGAGTGTACTCGCAAACACTGAAGCTTTCTTT. The chain links TRBV30 to TRBJ1-1; D gene uncertain. V shed 0 bases and J shed 2 bases, with 7 bases lying between them. This CDR3 is built from 13 residues. Germline CDR1 GTSNPN, CDR2 SVGIG (reference sequence).

This sequence joins TRBV4-3 and TRBJ2-7; D is ambiguous. The CDR3 is 14 amino acids. V lost 2 bases to trimming and J lost 3 bases, with 11 bases between them. Germline V gene lookup returns CDR1 LGHNA and CDR2 YSLEER. CDR3 sequence (DNA): TGCGCCAGCAGCCAATGGATAGGAGACTACGAGCAGTACTTC. Amino acids: CASSQWIGDYEQYF.

The chain combines TRBV11-3 with TRBJ2-2, with TRBD2 matching 14 bases. With 4 bases clipped from V and 4 bases from J, the junction kept 8 bases outside the gene matches. Germline V CDR1 and CDR2: SGHNT, YENEEA. The CDR3 runs 18 residues. DNA of the CDR3: TGTGCCAGCAGCTCTCGACTAGCGGGGGGGCCAGGCACCGGGGAGCTGTTTTTT. It codes for CASSSRLAGGPGTGELFF.

This rearrangement joins TRBV2 to TRBJ2-3, with 12 bases aligning to TRBD2. J lost 4 bases, V lost 7 bases, and 6 bases had no gene match. The CDR3 extends over 15 amino acids. In germline, CDR1 is SNHLY, CDR2 FYNNEI. In DNA form, the CDR3 reads TGTGCCAGCACCAGGGGACTAGCGGGCGCAGATACGCAGTATTTT. Its translation is CASTRGLAGADTQYF.

This clone has more than one count but fewer than ten. This sequence joins TRBV4-1 and TRBJ1-4, with D possibly TRBD1 on 5 matching bases. Per germline, CDR1 MGHRA and CDR2 YSYEKL. The CDR3 consists of 14 residues. V dropped 4 bases and J dropped 8 bases, with 14 bases sitting between them. The CDR3 here is CASSLKDIGEKLFF. Here the CDR3 DNA reads TGCGCCAGCAGCCTCAAGGACATTGGCGAAAAACTGTTTTTT.

J is TRBJ2-7 and V is TRBV7-9; 8 bases are shared with TRBD1. Germline V gene lookup returns CDR1 SEHNR and CDR2 FQNEAQ (reference sequence). The CDR3 sequence is 13 residues long. J lost 4 bases, V lost 3 bases, and 2 bases had no gene match. CDR3 residues: CASSLGQEYEQYF. Here the CDR3 DNA reads TGTGCCAGCAGCTTGGGACAGGAGTACGAGCAGTACTTC. Drawing the rest from reference TRBV7-9 and TRBJ2-7, the complete variable domain is DTGVSQNPRHKITKRGQNVTFRCDPISEHNRLYWYRQTLGQGPEFLTYFQNEAQLEKSRLLSDRFSAERPKGSFSTLEIQRTEQGDSAMYLCASSLGQEYEQYFGPGTRLTVT.

The chain employs TRBV5-4 and TRBJ2-7; 9 bases are shared with TRBD1. V lost 2 bases, J lost 5 bases, and 8 bases stayed unmatched. This CDR3 contains 15 residues. The germline CDR1 and CDR2 sequences are SGHNT and YYREEE (reference sequence). CDR3 loop: CASSLPGQGPHEQYF. CDR3 in DNA: TGTGCCAGCAGCTTACCCGGACAGGGGCCCCACGAGCAGTACTTC. The complete variable domain, with remaining parts taken from reference TRBV5-4 and TRBJ2-7, reads ETGVTQSPTHLIKTRGQQVTLRCSSQSGHNTVSWYQQALGQGPQFIFQYYREEENGRGNFPPRFSGLQFPNYSSELNVNALELDDSALYLCASSLPGQGPHEQYFGPGTRLTVT.

CDR3 residues: CASTIQGFSGWNTEAFF. The CDR3 nucleotides are TGTGCCAGTACCATACAGGGGTTTTCAGGGTGGAACACTGAAGCTTTCTTT. The V call is TRBV19, the J call TRBJ1-1, with 7 positions matching TRBD1. After removal of 7 bases from V and 1 base from J, the junction contained 15 bases not matched to a gene. There are 17 residues in the CDR3. Germline lookup yields CDR1 LNHDA and CDR2 SQIVND (reference sequence).

The V gene is TRBV2, the J gene TRBJ1-5, with D hard to call. V was trimmed by 3 bases and J by 7 bases, leaving 13 bases between them. The germline V gene encodes CDR1 SNHLY and CDR2 FYNNEI. The CDR3 loop spans 14 amino acids. The chain's CDR3 is CASSDSLRAQPQHF. The CDR3 coding sequence is TGTGCCAGCAGTGATAGTTTGAGGGCGCAGCCCCAGCATTTT.

This clone was seen only once. The chain joins TRBV27 to TRBJ1-2; D possibly corresponds to TRBD1 (6 bases). CDR3 size: 14 residues. The germline V and J ends were trimmed by 5 bases and 0 bases, with 10 bases remaining between them. The germline CDR1 and CDR2 sequences are MNHEY and SMNVEV (reference sequence). CDR3 sequence reads: CASSRTATNYGYTF. The CDR3 nucleotides read TGTGCCAGCAGTCGGACAGCTACTAACTATGGCTACACCTTC.

This chain connects TRBV7-9 to TRBJ2-7; D gene unclear. The V end lost 1 base, the J end lost 5 bases, and 12 bases lay between the germline ends. The CDR3 consists of 14 residues. CDR1 and CDR2 from the germline V gene are SEHNR and FQNEAQ (reference sequence). The CDR3 loop reads CASSLDRVMDEQYF. CDR3 DNA: TGTGCCAGCAGCTTAGACCGGGTGATGGACGAGCAGTACTTC.